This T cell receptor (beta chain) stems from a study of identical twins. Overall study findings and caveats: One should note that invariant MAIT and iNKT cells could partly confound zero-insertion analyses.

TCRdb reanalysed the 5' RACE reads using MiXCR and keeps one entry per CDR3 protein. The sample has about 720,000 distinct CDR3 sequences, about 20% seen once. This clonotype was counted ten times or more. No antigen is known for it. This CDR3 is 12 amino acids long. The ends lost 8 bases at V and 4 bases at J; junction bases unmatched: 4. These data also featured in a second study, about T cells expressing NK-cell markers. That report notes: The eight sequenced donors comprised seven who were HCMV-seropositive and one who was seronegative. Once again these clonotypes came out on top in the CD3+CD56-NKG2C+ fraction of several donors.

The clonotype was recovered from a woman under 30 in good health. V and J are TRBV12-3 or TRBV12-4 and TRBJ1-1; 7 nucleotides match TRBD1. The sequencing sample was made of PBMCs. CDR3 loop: CASSQGVTEAFF. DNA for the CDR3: TGTGCCAGCTCTCAGGGGGTCACTGAAGCTTTCTTT.